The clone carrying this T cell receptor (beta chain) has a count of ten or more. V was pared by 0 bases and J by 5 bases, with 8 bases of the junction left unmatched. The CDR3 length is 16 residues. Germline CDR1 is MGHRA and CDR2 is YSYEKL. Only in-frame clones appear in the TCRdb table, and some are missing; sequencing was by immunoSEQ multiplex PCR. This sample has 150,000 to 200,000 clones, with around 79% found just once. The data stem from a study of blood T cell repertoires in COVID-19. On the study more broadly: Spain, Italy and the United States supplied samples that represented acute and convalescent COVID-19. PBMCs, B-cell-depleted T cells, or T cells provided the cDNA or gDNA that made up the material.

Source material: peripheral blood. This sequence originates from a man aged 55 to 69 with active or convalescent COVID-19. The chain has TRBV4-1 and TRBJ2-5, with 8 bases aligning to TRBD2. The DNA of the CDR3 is TGCGCCAGCAGCCAAGATAGCACTAGCGGAGGGGAGACCCAGTACTTC. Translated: CASSQDSTSGGETQYF.